This T cell receptor beta chain stems from a study of cytomegalovirus exposure and HLA in healthy donors. Assay: immunoSEQ multiplex PCR; the TCRdb copy retains only in-frame clones and omits some. Among 200,000 to 250,000 clones listed, roughly 84% were seen once. CDR3 length: 12 amino acids. Trimming removed 5 bases from V and 3 bases from J, with 8 bases in between. Germline V lookup: CDR1 LGHNT, CDR2 FRNRAP. The receptor comes from a woman in her twenties or thirties in good health and CMV-seropositive. V is TRBV12-5 and J is TRBJ2-7; D is unresolved. The specimen was PBMCs. CDR3 amino acids: CASGSLGYEQYF. CDR3 sequence (DNA): TGTGCTAGTGGTAGTCTGGGCTACGAGCAGTACTTC.